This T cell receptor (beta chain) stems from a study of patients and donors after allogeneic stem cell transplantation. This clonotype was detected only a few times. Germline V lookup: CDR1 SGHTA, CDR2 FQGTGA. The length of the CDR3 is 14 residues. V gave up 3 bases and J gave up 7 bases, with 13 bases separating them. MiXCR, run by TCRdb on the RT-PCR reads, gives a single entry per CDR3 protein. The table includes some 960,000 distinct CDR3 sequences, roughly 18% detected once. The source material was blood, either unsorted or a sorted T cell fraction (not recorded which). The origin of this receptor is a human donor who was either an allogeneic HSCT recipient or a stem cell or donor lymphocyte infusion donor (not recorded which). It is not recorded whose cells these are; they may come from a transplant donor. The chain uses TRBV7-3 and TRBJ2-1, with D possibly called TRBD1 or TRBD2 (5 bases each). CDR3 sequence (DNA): TGTGCCAGCAGCTTGGGGCGAGCGGATAATGAGCAGTTCTTC. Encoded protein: CASSLGRADNEQFF.